The clone carrying this TCR beta chain showed up just once. Methods used by the authors: Estimation of nucleated cell counts was performed using reference gene primer amplification. TCRdb's table, derived via immunoSEQ multiplex PCR, lists solely in-frame clones and lacks some. For V, J and clone size, that table is used; D and trimming come from the DNA. Among over 60,000 clones listed, about nine tenths were seen once. These data originate in a study of blood T cell repertoires in COVID-19. Study-level background: Donors in the United States, Italy and Spain gave samples during acute or convalescent COVID-19. The analysed material was cDNA or gDNA that came from T cells, B-cell-depleted T cells, or PBMCs.

While infection was still active, Seattle patients were enrolled and then followed longitudinally. The sample taken for sequencing was peripheral blood. The TCR comes from a man aged 50 or older with COVID-19, enrolled during active disease.

The CDR3 region has the DNA TGTGCCAGCAGCCTCGTCTCGGGAGGTCCCTACGAGCAGTACTTC. Amino acid sequence: CASSLVSGGPYEQYF. The chain couples TRBV3-1 (or the pseudogene TRBV3-2) to TRBJ2-7, with TRBD2 identical over 7 bases. The trim removed 4 bases at V and 2 bases at J, leaving 8 bases unmatched. The CDR3 is made up of 15 amino acids. Germline CDR1 is LGHDT and CDR2 is YNNKEL (reference sequence).